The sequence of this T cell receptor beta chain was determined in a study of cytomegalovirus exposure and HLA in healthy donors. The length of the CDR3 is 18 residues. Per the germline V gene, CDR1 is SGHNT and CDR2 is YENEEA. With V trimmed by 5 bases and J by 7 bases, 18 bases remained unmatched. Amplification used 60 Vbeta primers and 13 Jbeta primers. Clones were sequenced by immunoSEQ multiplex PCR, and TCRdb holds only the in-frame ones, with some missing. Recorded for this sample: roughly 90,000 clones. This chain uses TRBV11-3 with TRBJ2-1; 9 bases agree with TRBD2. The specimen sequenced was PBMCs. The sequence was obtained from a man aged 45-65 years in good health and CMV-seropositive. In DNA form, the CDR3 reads TGTGCCAGCAGCCCCGCTAGGTTTAGCGGGAGTAGAGAAAATGAGCAGTTCTTC. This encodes CASSPARFSGSRENEQFF. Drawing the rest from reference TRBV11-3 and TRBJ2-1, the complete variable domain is EAGVVQSPRYKIIEKKQPVAFWCNPISGHNTLYWYLQNLGQGPELLIRYENEEAVDDSQLPKDRFSAERLKGVDSTLKIQPAELGDSAVYLCASSPARFSGSRENEQFFGPGTRLTVL.